These 21 T cell receptor beta chains share one sample of origin, sequenced in a study of blood T cell repertoires in COVID-19. The protocol was immunoSEQ multiplex PCR, while the TCRdb copy is restricted to in-frame clones and leaves out a portion. The repertoire includes fewer than 250,000 clones, 70% to 90% of them detected once, and 5.5% to 7.5% sits in the top ten. The source material was peripheral blood. The receptors were gathered from a woman aged 60-70 years with active or convalescent COVID-19.

The genes are TRBV19 and TRBJ1-1; 7 nucleotides align to TRBD1. V was pared by 7 bases and J by 2 bases, with 10 bases of the junction left unmatched. CDR3 size: 15 residues. The germline CDR1 and CDR2 sequences are LNHDA and SQIVND (reference sequence). CDR3 bases: TGTGCCAGTAACAAAAGGGGGCGCGGAAACACTGAAGCTTTCTTT. Translated, it gives CASNKRGRGNTEAFF.

The chain combines TRBV7-6 with TRBJ2-3; D is possibly TRBD2 (7 bases). V was shortened by 5 bases and J by 11 bases, with 17 bases between the two germline ends. The CDR3 contains 13 residues. Germline CDR1 and CDR2: SGHVS and FNYEAQ. CDR3 loop: CASSPGGGPVQYF. The CDR3 coding sequence is TGTGCCAGCAGCCCGGGCGGGGGCCCCGTGCAGTATTTT.

The chain couples TRBV6-5 to TRBJ1-5, with D possibly TRBD1 on 5 matching bases. The CDR3 runs 15 residues. V shed 5 bases and J shed 4 bases, with 15 bases lying between them. In germline, CDR1 is MNHEY, CDR2 SVGAGI. As DNA, the CDR3 is TGTGCCAGCAGTCTATCACGTCAGGGTAATCAGCCCCAGCATTTT. It yields the protein CASSLSRQGNQPQHF.

The chain combines TRBV11-2 with TRBJ2-7; 12 bases line up with TRBD2. V shed 3 bases and J 5 bases; nucleotides not matched to a gene: 2. The CDR3 sequence is 14 residues long. Germline values: CDR1 SGHAT, CDR2 FQNNGV. CDR3 coding DNA: TGTGCCAGCAGCTTGACTAGCGGGGGCGACGAGCAGTACGTC. Translation gives CASSLTSGGDEQYV.

A few counts support this clone. The V and J genes are TRBV2 and TRBJ1-1; the D is unclear. The CDR3 totals 12 residues. Trimming removed 3 bases from V and 3 bases from J, with 5 bases in between. The V gene's germline CDR1 is SNHLY and CDR2 FYNNEI. The CDR3 nucleotides read TGTGCCAGCAGTGACGGAGACACTGAAGCTTTCTTT. It yields the protein CASSDGDTEAFF. Supplemented by reference TRBV2 and TRBJ1-1, the full variable domain reads EPEVTQTPSHQVTQMGQEVILRCVPISNHLYFYWYRQILGQKVEFLVSFYNNEISEKSEIFDDQFSVERPDGSNFTLKIRSTKLEDSAMYFCASSDGDTEAFFGQGTRLTVV.

The gene calls are TRBV13 and TRBJ1-1; D unclear. The CDR3 has 14 residues. The germline V gene has CDR1 PRHDT and CDR2 FYEKMQ (reference sequence). The V and J ends lost 0 bases and 5 bases respectively, with 10 bases between them. As DNA, the CDR3 is TGTGCCAGCAGCTTAGGCTTTAGAGGGACTGAAGCTTTCTTT. The encoded protein is CASSLGFRGTEAFF.

The CDR3 region has the DNA TGTGCCAGCAGTCGTAACAGGGGTGCAACTAATGAAAAACTGTTTTTT. Its translation is CASSRNRGATNEKLFF. The chain employs TRBV28 and TRBJ1-4; TRBD1 agrees at 7 bases. CDR3 size: 16 residues. The V gene end was trimmed by 5 bases and the J gene end by 0 bases; junction bases not matched to a gene: 6. Germline V gene data show CDR1 as MDHEN and CDR2 as SYDVKM.

V usage is TRBV6-5 and J usage is TRBJ1-3; TRBD1 aligns across 11 bases. Germline CDR1 reads MNHEY; CDR2 reads SVGAGI. V shed 8 bases, J shed 8 bases, and the junction held 8 bases outside the gene matches. This CDR3 has 14 residues. The CDR3 coding sequence is TGTGCCAGCCAGGACAGGGGGCTAGGGGACACCATATATTTT. This translates into CASQDRGLGDTIYF.

The chain is built from TRBV19 and TRBJ1-3, with D maybe TRBD1 (6 bases). V dropped 5 bases and J dropped 0 bases, with 8 bases sitting between them. Germline lookup yields CDR1 LNHDA and CDR2 SQIVND (reference sequence). The CDR3 loop spans 14 amino acids. The CDR3 loop reads CASSGQHSGNTIYF. The CDR3 DNA is TGTGCCAGTAGTGGACAGCACTCTGGAAACACCATATATTTT.

This clone appeared once. CDR3 amino acids: CASSITGGEDQPQHF. For the CDR3, the DNA is TGCGCCAGCAGCATTACAGGGGGCGAGGATCAGCCCCAGCATTTT. The J gene is TRBJ1-5, the V gene TRBV5-1; 9 bases are a match to TRBD1. With V trimmed by 4 bases and J by 5 bases, 7 bases remained unmatched. In germline, CDR1 is SGHRS, CDR2 YFSETQ. This CDR3 comprises 15 residues.

This clone was counted between two and nine times. The chain carries TRBV4-2 and TRBJ2-2; 8 bases are shared with TRBD1. Losses at the gene ends were 3 bases for V and 1 base for J; bases not matched to a gene: 7. The CDR3 sequence is 17 residues long. The germline CDR1 and CDR2 sequences are LGHNA and YNFKEQ. The CDR3 DNA is TGTGCCAGCAGCCAGCGTGGAGGGACAGGGAACACCGGGGAGCTGTTTTTT. Its protein is CASSQRGGTGNTGELFF.

The chain employs TRBV2 and TRBJ1-5, with D perhaps TRBD1 (5 bases). Germline V CDR1 and CDR2: SNHLY, FYNNEI. Trimming took 3 bases from V and 2 from J, leaving 14 bases between them. The CDR3 extends over 16 amino acids. The CDR3 DNA is TGTGCCAGCAGTGATGGGGCGGGGATTGGCAATCAGCCCCAGCATTTT. It encodes CASSDGAGIGNQPQHF.

Only one count was recorded for this clone. The chain employs TRBV7-8 and TRBJ2-7; D is perhaps TRBD2 (5 bases). The V and J ends lost 5 bases and 7 bases respectively, with 15 bases between them. This CDR3 spans 13 amino acids. CDR1 SGHVS and CDR2 FQNEAQ come from the germline V gene. The CDR3 coding sequence is TGTGCCAGCAGCCAAGGACGGGGAGTGGAGCAGTACGTC. Translation: CASSQGRGVEQYV.

This chain links TRBV10-2 with TRBJ1-1; D is possibly TRBD1 (6 bases). The V end lost 9 bases, the J end lost 1 base, and 18 bases lay between the germline ends. Germline V gene data show CDR1 as WSHSY and CDR2 as SAAADI. This CDR3 has 15 amino acids. The CDR3 DNA reads TGCGCCAGTTACTCTCCGGGACAAACGAACACTGAAGCTTTCTTT. As protein: CASYSPGQTNTEAFF.

This rearrangement joins TRBV11-2 to TRBJ2-7, with D possibly being TRBD2 (5 bases). Per germline, CDR1 SGHAT and CDR2 FQNNGV. V was clipped by 3 bases and J by 2 bases, with 11 bases between them. This CDR3 comprises 14 residues. The CDR3 DNA follows: TGTGCCAGCAGCTTGAGCGGACCAACCTACGAGCAGTACTTC. Translation gives CASSLSGPTYEQYF. The full variable domain, its missing parts supplied by reference TRBV11-2 and TRBJ2-7, is EAGVAQSPRYKIIEKRQSVAFWCNPISGHATLYWYQQILGQGPKLLIQFQNNGVVDDSQLPKDRFSAERLKGVDSTLKIQPAKLEDSAVYLCASSLSGPTYEQYFGPGTRLTVT.

This sequence joins TRBV15 and TRBJ2-3; TRBD2 aligns across 7 bases. Germline trimming cut 1 base from V and 1 base from J; bases unmatched to any gene: 5. This CDR3 is built from 16 residues. Germline V gene data show CDR1 as LNHNV and CDR2 as YYDKDF (reference sequence). Written as DNA, the CDR3 is TGTGCCACCAGCAGAGTGAGGGCGGGAGGCACAGATACGCAGTATTTT. Its translation: CATSRVRAGGTDTQYF.

This clone has only one observation. The chain employs TRBV11-1 and TRBJ2-1; 7 bases line up with TRBD2. CDR1 is SGHAT and CDR2 is FQDESV in the germline V gene (reference sequence). This CDR3 contains 14 residues. J was trimmed by 7 bases and V by 5 bases; bases with no gene match: 8. The CDR3: CASSLGLGGNEQFF. CDR3 in DNA: TGTGCCAGCAGCCTCGGTTTGGGGGGGAATGAGCAGTTCTTC.

The chain carries TRBV6-5 and TRBJ1-5, with D possibly being TRBD1 (6 bases). Germline V CDR1 and CDR2: MNHEY, SVGAGI. The CDR3 consists of 15 residues. V dropped 6 bases and J dropped 9 bases, with 21 bases sitting between them. The CDR3 sequence: CASRRNSGVPAPQHF. CDR3 nucleotide sequence: TGTGCCAGCAGGAGGAACTCAGGGGTTCCGGCGCCCCAGCATTTT.

V usage is TRBV5-4 and J usage is TRBJ2-5; 11 nucleotides match TRBD2. Germline CDR1 is SGHNT and CDR2 is YYREEE (reference sequence). The CDR3 runs to 16 residues. V gave up 4 bases and J gave up 5 bases; unmatched junction bases: 10. CDR3 residues: CASSESLAGGTETQYF. The CDR3 nucleotides are TGTGCCAGCAGCGAATCCCTAGCGGGGGGCACGGAGACCCAGTACTTC.

The V call is TRBV2, the J call TRBJ2-2, with D possibly TRBD2 on 7 matching bases. V lost 6 bases and J lost 1, with 21 bases in between. This CDR3 region has 18 residues. Germline lookup yields CDR1 SNHLY and CDR2 FYNNEI. The CDR3 loop is CASRPRGGWEKNTGELFF. In DNA form, the CDR3 reads TGTGCCAGCAGACCAAGGGGGGGATGGGAAAAGAACACCGGGGAGCTGTTTTTT.

The genes are TRBV29-1 and TRBJ2-3; 10 bases are a match to TRBD1. The CDR3 consists of 14 residues. Germline CDR1 is SQVTM and CDR2 is ANQGSEA. Trimming took 3 bases from V and 1 from J; bases not matched to a gene: 1. The CDR3 is CSVDGTGGTDTQYF. CDR3 in DNA: TGCAGCGTTGACGGGACAGGGGGCACAGATACGCAGTATTTT.